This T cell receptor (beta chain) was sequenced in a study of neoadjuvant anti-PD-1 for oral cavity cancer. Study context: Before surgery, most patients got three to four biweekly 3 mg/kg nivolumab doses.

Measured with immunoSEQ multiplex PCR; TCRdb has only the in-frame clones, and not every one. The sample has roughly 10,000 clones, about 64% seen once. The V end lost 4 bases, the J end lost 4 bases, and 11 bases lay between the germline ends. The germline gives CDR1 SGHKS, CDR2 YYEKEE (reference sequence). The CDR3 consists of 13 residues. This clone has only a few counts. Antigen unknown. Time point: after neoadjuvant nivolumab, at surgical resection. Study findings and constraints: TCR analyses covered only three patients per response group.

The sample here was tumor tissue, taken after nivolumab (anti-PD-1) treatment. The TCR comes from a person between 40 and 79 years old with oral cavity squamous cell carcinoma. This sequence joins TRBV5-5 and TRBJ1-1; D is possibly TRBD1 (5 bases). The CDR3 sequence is CASSLDRFTEAFF. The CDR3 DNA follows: TGTGCCAGCAGCCTAGACAGATTCACTGAAGCTTTCTTT.